These T cell receptor beta chains were read from a single sample in a study of T cells in Graves' hyperthyroidism and ophthalmopathy. TCRdb reprocessed the multiplex PCR reads with MiXCR, giving one entry per CDR3 protein. This sample carries a few hundred thousand distinct CDR3 sequences, less than 25% of them seen once, and the ten largest clones take about a quarter. Sequenced sample: blood. These receptors all come from a man younger than 35 with Graves' hyperthyroidism. The CDR3 runs from the conserved cysteine through the conserved F or W. Clone size is not always given. Where it is, it says once, few, many or a class for expanded clones.

j_call	clone_size	v_call	cdr3_aa
TRBJ2-7	few	TRBV9	CASGPGGNLYEQYF
TRBJ1-3	-	TRBV12-3/TRBV12-4	CASSLAAGRRNTIYF
TRBJ1-1	-	TRBV19	CASDRGGSNTEAFF
TRBJ1-5	many	TRBV20-1	CSARVRGQNGNQPQHF
TRBJ1-2	many	TRBV2	CASSGMEASGYTF
TRBJ2-6	few	TRBV29-1	CSVEDPQGSSGANVLTF
TRBJ1-1	-	TRBV18	CAISPGEGVQTEAFF
TRBJ2-5	many	TRBV12-3/TRBV12-4	CASSLKIETQYF
TRBJ1-1	-	TRBV4-1	CASSHDTGGTEAFF
TRBJ1-1	many	TRBV5-1	CASSLETGTEAFF
TRBJ2-5	many	TRBV6-1	CASSEVQVRQETQYF
TRBJ2-5	many	TRBV2	CASSGQETQYF
TRBJ2-4	-	TRBV20-1	CSAPDREVKNIQYF
TRBJ2-7	-	TRBV10-3	CAISAQLAYEQYF
TRBJ2-7	many	TRBV6-2/TRBV6-3	CASSWDIYESYEQYF
TRBJ2-5	many	TRBV27	CASRGRNKETQYF
TRBJ2-5	once	TRBV30	CAWSADREETQYF
TRBJ1-3	-	TRBV28	CASATNSGNTIYF
TRBJ1-2	many	TRBV28	CASSLRDRGGYTF
TRBJ1-2	once	TRBV11-2	CASSYSALSGYTF
TRBJ1-1	many	TRBV4-1	CASSQGFRVRMNTEAFF
TRBJ1-2	-	TRBV28	CASSLLRQYYGYTF
TRBJ1-1	many	TRBV12-5	CASGLLLDRVTEAFF
TRBJ1-5	many	TRBV15	CATSRDSRIGQPQHF
TRBJ2-7	many	TRBV28	CASTNGGRGYSYEQYF
TRBJ2-7	many	TRBV6-2/TRBV6-3	CASSSQDYEQCF
TRBJ1-1	-	TRBV6-5	CANSYPIPGPNTEAFF
TRBJ2-5	many	TRBV7-8	CASSGGPYGQETQYF
TRBJ2-7	-	TRBV28	CASKGGHEQYF
TRBJ1-2	-	TRBV5-1	CASSLEGTGGGYTF
TRBJ2-7	many	TRBV20-1	CSATILAYEQYF
TRBJ2-7	-	TRBV6-2/TRBV6-3	CASKGLAGSSYEQYF
TRBJ1-1	few	TRBV13	CASSIPTEMNTEAFF
TRBJ2-5	many	TRBV7-8	CASSLSVTSGGQETQYF
TRBJ2-5	-	TRBV3-1	CASSLTSGYETQYF
TRBJ2-7	many	TRBV2	CASSEATRLQYF
TRBJ1-2	-	TRBV20-1	CSASAGGLMSGYTF
TRBJ2-7	many	TRBV2	CASSVGEQYF
TRBJ2-2	many	TRBV7-2	CASSPWVLNTGELFF